These T cell receptor beta chains were read from a single sample in a study of T cells in Graves' hyperthyroidism and ophthalmopathy. TCRdb analysed the multiplex PCR reads with MiXCR anew, one entry per CDR3 protein. The sample yields 380,000 or so distinct CDR3 sequences, about 20% seen once. Material for sequencing was blood. These receptors were obtained from a young woman with Graves' hyperthyroidism. Each CDR3 is given with its conserved first and last residue. A D gene is named only where the DNA matches it firmly. Some rows have no size entry. The others give once, few or many, or a class for an expanded clone.

cdr3_aa cdr3_nt v_call d_call clone_size j_call
CSARDRGQINQPQHF TGCAGTGCTAGAGACAGGGGGCAGATTAATCAGCCCCAGCATTTT TRBV20-1 TRBD1 many TRBJ1-5
CASSPYRTGYYEQYF TGTGCCAGCAGCCCCTACCGGACAGGGTACTACGAGCAGTACTTC TRBV7-9 TRBD1 many TRBJ2-7
CARIIYRGFREQYF TGTGCCAGGATTATATACAGGGGCTTTAGAGAGCAGTACTTC TRBV2 TRBD1 many TRBJ2-7
CAWSVGGGGNQPQHF TGTGCCTGGAGTGTAGGGGGTGGCGGCAATCAGCCCCAGCATTTT TRBV30 . many TRBJ1-5
CASTPSRDRGIAQHF TGTGCCAGCACCCCAAGCCGGGACAGGGGTATAGCCCAGCATTTT TRBV6-2/TRBV6-3 TRBD1 many TRBJ1-5
CASSQGLRSVNTEAFF TGTGCCAGCAGTCAGGGACTGAGATCCGTGAACACTGAAGCTTTCTTT TRBV11-1 . many TRBJ1-1
CASRTGTGGVAFF TGTGCCAGCAGAACCGGGACAGGGGGCGTAGCTTTCTTT TRBV6-1 TRBD1 many TRBJ1-1
CASSQDPGQGGSEQYF TGTGCCAGCAGCCAAGATCCGGGCCAAGGGGGCTCCGAGCAGTACTTC TRBV4-2 TRBD1 many TRBJ2-7
CATSEDRAYQPQHF TGTGCCACCAGTGAAGACAGGGCTTACCAGCCCCAGCATTTT TRBV24-1 TRBD1 many TRBJ1-5
CASFRGAGYEQYF TGTGCCAGTTTTCGGGGGGCGGGCTACGAGCAGTACTTC TRBV28 . many TRBJ2-7
CASSSLTGKISGNTIYF TGTGCCAGCAGTTCCCTAACAGGGAAAATCTCTGGAAACACCATATATTTT TRBV12-3/TRBV12-4 . . TRBJ1-3
CASSLTGGRRSEQYF TGTGCCAGCAGCCTCACAGGGGGGCGGAGGTCCGAGCAGTACTTC TRBV7-3 TRBD1 many TRBJ2-7
CASSMLAGGQETQYF TGTGCCAGTAGTATGCTAGCGGGGGGCCAAGAGACCCAGTACTTC TRBV19 TRBD2 many TRBJ2-5
CASSLGGHTEAFF TGTGCCAGCAGTTTGGGCGGCCACACTGAAGCTTTCTTT TRBV12-3/TRBV12-4 . many TRBJ1-1
CACTPARAAPGELFF TGTGCCTGCACCCCTGCCAGAGCTGCGCCCGGGGAGCTGTTTTTT TRBV30 . many TRBJ2-2
CASSPPGGGKDEQYF TGTGCCAGCAGCCCGCCGGGAGGGGGCAAGGACGAGCAGTACTTC TRBV11-2 . many TRBJ2-7
CAIRALGNSQHGYTF TGTGCCATCAGGGCCCTGGGAAACAGTCAACATGGCTACACCTTC TRBV10-3 . many TRBJ1-2
CASRTGTGNTEAFF TGTGCCAGCAGGACGGGGACAGGAAACACTGAAGCTTTCTTT TRBV12-3/TRBV12-4 TRBD1 . TRBJ1-1
CASRASLGTGNGNIQYF TGTGCCAGCAGGGCCTCCCTTGGGACAGGGAACGGGAACATTCAGTACTTC TRBV28 TRBD1 many TRBJ2-4
CASSLDRVDGYTF TGTGCCAGCAGTCTGGACAGGGTCGATGGCTACACCTTC TRBV28 TRBD1 many TRBJ1-2
CASSLSGGSYFYEQYF TGTGCCAGCAGTTTATCAGGCGGCAGCTACTTCTACGAGCAGTACTTC TRBV27 . many TRBJ2-7
CASSSVTRETQYF TGTGCCAGCAGTTCAGTGACGAGGGAGACCCAGTACTTC TRBV12-3/TRBV12-4 . once TRBJ2-5
CASSLGDSSLNTEAFF TGTGCCAGCAGCTTAGGCGACAGCTCCTTGAACACTGAAGCTTTCTTT TRBV13 . many TRBJ1-1
CASSFPQGRNQPQHF TGTGCCAGCAGTTTCCCGCAGGGTAGGAATCAGCCCCAGCATTTT TRBV12-3/TRBV12-4 . many TRBJ1-5
CARKYYGYTF TGCGCCAGGAAGTATTATGGCTACACCTTC TRBV10-1 . many TRBJ1-2
CASFSDGVSVRTEAFF TGTGCCAGTTTTTCCGACGGGGTCTCGGTTCGAACTGAAGCTTTCTTT TRBV19 . . TRBJ1-1
CASSYSSRQGHGNTIYF TGTGCCAGCAGTTACTCTAGCCGACAGGGGCACGGAAACACCATATATTTT TRBV6-5 TRBD1 many TRBJ1-3